The 6 T cell receptor beta chains below were found in one sample sequenced in a study of T cell responses to AZD1222 COVID-19 vaccine. TCRdb's copy holds only in-frame clones and misses some; the assay was immunoSEQ multiplex PCR. The table shows 130,000 to 150,000 clones, with roughly 87% occurring only once. The sample was peripheral blood, taken 28 days after the second AZD1222 dose. The receptors stem from an adult who received the AZD1222 COVID-19 vaccine.

This chain uses TRBV4-2 with TRBJ2-7, with TRBD2 as a possible D gene (5 bases). V gave up 0 bases and J gave up 1 base, with 10 bases separating them. CDR3 size: 15 residues. Germline CDR1 and CDR2: LGHNA and YNFKEQ. The CDR3 DNA reads as TGTGCCAGCAGCCAAGATAGCCAGCGGTCCTACGAGCAGTACTTC. Amino acid sequence: CASSQDSQRSYEQYF.

V is TRBV3-1 (or the pseudogene TRBV3-2) and J is TRBJ1-3; D is perhaps TRBD1 (6 bases). The CDR3 consists of 15 residues. CDR1 is LGHDT, CDR2 YNNKEL, per germline (reference sequence). V lost 1 base to trimming and J lost 1 base, with 8 bases between them. The CDR3: CASSQAQGSGNTIYF. The CDR3 DNA is TGTGCCAGCAGCCAAGCACAGGGTTCTGGAAACACCATATATTTT.

This rearrangement joins TRBV19 to TRBJ2-6; TRBD1 aligns across 9 bases. Germline CDR1 and CDR2: LNHDA and SQIVND (reference sequence). Germline trimming cut 4 bases from V and 2 bases from J; bases unmatched to any gene: 3. The length of the CDR3 is 16 residues. In nucleotides, the CDR3 is TGTGCCAGTAGTAAAACAGGGGGCGCTGGGGCCAACGTCCTGACTTTC. Residues: CASSKTGGAGANVLTF.

The chain uses TRBV7-2 and TRBJ1-1; TRBD1 aligns across 8 bases. The CDR3 spans 15 residues. Germline V gives CDR1 SGHTA, CDR2 FQGNSA. With 5 bases clipped from V and 4 bases from J, the junction kept 9 bases outside the gene matches. The CDR3 DNA sequence: TGTGCCAGCAGCGACCGGGACAGGCCGGGCACTGAAGCTTTCTTT. Translating it yields CASSDRDRPGTEAFF.

The J gene is TRBJ2-7, the V gene TRBV4-3; D uncertain. This CDR3 contains 13 residues. Germline values: CDR1 LGHNA, CDR2 YSLEER. Trimming shortened V by 0 bases and J by 7 bases, and 10 bases separated the two germline ends. DNA for the CDR3: TGCGCCAGCAGCCAAGATCTTGGTGGGGAGCAGTACTTC. Its protein is CASSQDLGGEQYF.

The chain carries TRBV2 and TRBJ2-2, with 8 positions matching TRBD1. V was clipped by 5 bases and J by 0 bases; unmatched bases: 5. Per germline, CDR1 SNHLY and CDR2 FYNNEI. The CDR3 has 16 residues. The CDR3 DNA follows: TGTGCCAGCAGTAGACAGGGGCCTCCGAACACCGGGGAGCTGTTTTTT. This codes for CASSRQGPPNTGELFF.